This T cell receptor (beta chain) came from a study of blood T cell repertoires in COVID-19. Across the study: Samples taken during acute and convalescent COVID-19 were collected in the United States, Italy and Spain. The analysed material was cDNA or gDNA that came from T cells, B-cell-depleted T cells, or PBMCs.

Per the original data handling: From reference gene primer amplification, estimates of nucleated cell counts were derived. The repertoire was sequenced with immunoSEQ multiplex PCR; TCRdb's copy has only in-frame clones and lacks some. The V and J calls and clone size come from that table; D and trimming were worked out from the DNA. The sample has about 130,000 clones, more than 60% seen once. Deletions cut 2 bases from V and 3 bases from J, with 10 bases between. The CDR3 totals 15 residues. Germline V gene sequence: CDR1 KGHSH, CDR2 LQKENI. Material for sequencing was peripheral blood. The clonotype was recovered from a woman between 70 and 85 years old with acute or convalescent COVID-19. The gene calls are TRBV18 and TRBJ1-4; no definite D call. The CDR3 sequence is CASSPVRGANEKLFF. In DNA form, the CDR3 reads TGTGCCAGCTCACCAGTACGGGGAGCTAATGAAAAACTGTTTTTT.